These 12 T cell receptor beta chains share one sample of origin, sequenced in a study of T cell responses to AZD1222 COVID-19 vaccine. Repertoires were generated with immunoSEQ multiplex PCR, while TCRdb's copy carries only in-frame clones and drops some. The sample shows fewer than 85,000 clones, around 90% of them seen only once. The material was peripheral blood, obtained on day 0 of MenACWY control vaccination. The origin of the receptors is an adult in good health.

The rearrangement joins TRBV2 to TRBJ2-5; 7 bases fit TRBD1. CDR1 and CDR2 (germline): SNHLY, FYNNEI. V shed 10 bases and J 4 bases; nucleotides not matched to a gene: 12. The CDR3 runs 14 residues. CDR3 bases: TGTGCCACTGGACAGGCCCCTTTAGGAGAGACCCAGTACTTC. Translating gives CATGQAPLGETQYF.

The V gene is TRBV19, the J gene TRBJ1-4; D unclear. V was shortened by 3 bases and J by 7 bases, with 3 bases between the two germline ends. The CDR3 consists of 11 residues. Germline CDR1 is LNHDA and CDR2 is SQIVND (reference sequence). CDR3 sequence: CASSMAEKLFF. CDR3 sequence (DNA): TGTGCCAGTAGTATGGCTGAAAAACTGTTTTTT.

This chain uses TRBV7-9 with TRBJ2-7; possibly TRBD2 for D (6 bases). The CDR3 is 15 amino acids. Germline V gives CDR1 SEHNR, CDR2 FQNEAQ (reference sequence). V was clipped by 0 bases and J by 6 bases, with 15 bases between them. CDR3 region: CASSLAVGREAEQYF. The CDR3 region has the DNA TGTGCCAGCAGCTTAGCTGTCGGGCGGGAAGCCGAGCAGTACTTC.

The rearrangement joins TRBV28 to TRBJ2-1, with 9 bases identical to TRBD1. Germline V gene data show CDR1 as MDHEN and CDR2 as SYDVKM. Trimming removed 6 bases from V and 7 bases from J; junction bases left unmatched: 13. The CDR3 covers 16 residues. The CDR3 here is CASRPTGTGTGNEQFF. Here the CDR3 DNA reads TGTGCCAGCAGACCCACCGGGACAGGGACGGGGAATGAGCAGTTCTTC. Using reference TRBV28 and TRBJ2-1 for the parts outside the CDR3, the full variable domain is DVKVTQSSRYLVKRTGEKVFLECVQDMDHENMFWYRQDPGLGLRLIYFSYDVKMKEKGDIPEGYSVSREKKERFSLILESASTNQTSMYLCASRPTGTGTGNEQFFGPGTRLTVL.

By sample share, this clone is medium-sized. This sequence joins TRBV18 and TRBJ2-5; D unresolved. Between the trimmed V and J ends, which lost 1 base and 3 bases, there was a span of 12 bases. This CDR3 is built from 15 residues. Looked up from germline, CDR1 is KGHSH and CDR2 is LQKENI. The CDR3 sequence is CASSPRPSGEETQYF. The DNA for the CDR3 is TGTGCCAGCTCACCACGGCCAAGTGGCGAAGAGACCCAGTACTTC.

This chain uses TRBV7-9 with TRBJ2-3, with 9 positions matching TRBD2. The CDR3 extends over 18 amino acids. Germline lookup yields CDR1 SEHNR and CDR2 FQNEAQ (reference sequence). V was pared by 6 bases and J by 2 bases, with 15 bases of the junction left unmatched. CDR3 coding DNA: TGTGCCAGCAGTACCTTTCACCGGGCTAGCGGGGACACAGATACGCAGTATTTT. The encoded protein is CASSTFHRASGDTDTQYF.

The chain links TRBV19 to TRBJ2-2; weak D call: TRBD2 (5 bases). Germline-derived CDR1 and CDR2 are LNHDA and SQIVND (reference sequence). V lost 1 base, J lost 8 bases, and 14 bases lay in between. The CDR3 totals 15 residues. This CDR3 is CASSIAGAAGGELFF. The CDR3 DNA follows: TGTGCCAGTAGTATAGCAGGAGCGGCCGGTGGGGAGCTGTTTTTT.

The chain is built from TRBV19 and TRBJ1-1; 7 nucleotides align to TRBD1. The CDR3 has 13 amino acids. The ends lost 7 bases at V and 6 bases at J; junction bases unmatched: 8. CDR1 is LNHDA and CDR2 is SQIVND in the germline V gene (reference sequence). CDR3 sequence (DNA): TGTGCCAGTAACTCCAGACAGGGCGCTGAAGCTTTCTTT. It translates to CASNSRQGAEAFF.

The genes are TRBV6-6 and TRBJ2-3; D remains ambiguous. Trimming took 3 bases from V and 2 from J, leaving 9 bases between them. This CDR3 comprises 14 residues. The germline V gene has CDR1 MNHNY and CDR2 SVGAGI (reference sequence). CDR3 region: CASSYRQNTDTQYF. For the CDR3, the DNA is TGTGCCAGCAGTTATAGGCAGAACACAGATACGCAGTATTTT.

The CDR3 sequence: CASRPTGGFNEKLFF. The CDR3 region has the DNA TGTGCCAGCAGACCCACAGGAGGATTTAATGAAAAACTGTTTTTT. The chain combines TRBV28 with TRBJ1-4; maybe TRBD1 (5 bases). The CDR3 spans 15 residues. Trimming took 6 bases from V and 4 from J, leaving 15 bases between them. Germline lookup yields CDR1 MDHEN and CDR2 SYDVKM.

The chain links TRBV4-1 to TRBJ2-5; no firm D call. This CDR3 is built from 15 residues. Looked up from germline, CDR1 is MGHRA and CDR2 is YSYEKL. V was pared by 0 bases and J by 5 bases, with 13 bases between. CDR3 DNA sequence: TGCGCCAGCAGCCAAGAAGGGCCCGGAAGGGAGACCCAGTACTTC. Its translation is CASSQEGPGRETQYF.

The CDR3 loop reads CASSPQGGLETQYF. For the CDR3, the DNA is TGTGCCAGCAGCCCGCAGGGGGGGCTGGAGACCCAGTACTTC. The chain combines TRBV7-2 with TRBJ2-5, with D perhaps assigned TRBD1 or TRBD2 (7 bases each). The CDR3 sequence is 14 residues long. The V and J ends lost 5 bases and 5 bases respectively, with 15 bases between them. The germline V gene has CDR1 SGHTA and CDR2 FQGNSA.